Described below is a single T cell receptor beta chain sequence and its context. The antigen is unknown. It was unsorted whole blood that yielded blood RNA, and germline DNA was also extracted. This sample was included in a study of tumor-infiltrating lymphocytes in primary liver carcinoma. Notes on the study in general: Each sample was bulk and unsorted; consequently, CD4+ and CD8+ repertoires were not compared. It was tumor-adjacent and tumor-blood pairs that overlapped less than tumor region pairs did. Tumor top-250-clone fraction significantly exceeded that of blood (p = 0.039).

TCR beta cDNA came from approximately 540 ng total RNA, primed with a constant-region primer. Three nested multiplex PCR rounds, a slightly modified ARM-PCR method, built the TCR beta libraries. The two initial PCR rounds, around 11 cycles each, used TRBV1-TRBV30 forward and C-beta reverse primers. TCRdb re-derived calls from the multiplex PCR reads in MiXCR, one entry per CDR3 protein. The sample contains 310,000 or so distinct CDR3 sequences, 58% of which appear only once. V lost 5 bases to trimming and J lost 4 bases; unmatched junction nucleotides: 7. The CDR3 loop spans 15 amino acids. CDR1 is SGHTA, CDR2 FQGTGA, per germline.

This chain links TRBV7-3 with TRBJ2-3, with 9 bases identical to TRBD2. The source of this sequence is a woman aged 30 to 39 with primary liver carcinoma and hepatitis B virus infection. Material for sequencing was peripheral blood. CDR3 DNA: TGTGCCAGCAGCCTCGGGGCGGGAGGGCCAGATACGCAGTATTTT. Its protein product is CASSLGAGGPDTQYF.